This T cell receptor (beta chain) was observed in a study of human T cells and chemical hapten exposure (dated by TCRdb to the early 2020s). About the full investigation: For sensitization, 2% DPC in acetone was applied to a roughly 2 cm by roughly 2 cm area of upper inner arm skin. Weekly therapeutic DPC doses were additionally applied to the scalp of patients throughout the approximately 25-week study period. The libraries were sequenced as a pool, and the TCR yield per sample differed mostly because of small variations in library volumes within the pool. Patch testing was performed on the upper back with Finn chambers containing 0.01% DPC, and the patch tests were scored after 6 days according to International Contact Dermatitis Research Group standards. Peripheral blood TCR repertoire changes were tracked in vivo in alopecia patients during primary and secondary sensitization to the hapten diphenylcyclopropenone (DPC). Blood for TCR sequencing was provided by twenty-nine alopecia patients at one to four time points (pre-sensitization, 2, 6 and 24 weeks). The patient cohort, mostly female, included alopecia areata with under or over 50% scalp involvement, alopecia totalis and alopecia universalis. Blood was sampled from patients pre-sensitization (week 0) and at 2, 6 and about 24 weeks after DPC sensitization. Results and caveats for the whole study, not just this receptor: After repeated subsampling, the strength of the expansion versus patch-test correlation and the threshold at which it became significant changed. Patch test score correlated positively with the number of PT1 expanded TCRs, reaching significance at thresholds 8, 16 and 32 but not at 4. All patients had alopecia, a presumed autoimmune disease, so their immune response might differ from that of healthy individuals. The number of TCRs above 1 in 1000 frequency did not change with DPC sensitization; there was no evidence of global repertoire structure alterations. Expanded TCRs formed significantly more large CDR3 similarity clusters than pre-sensitization or healthy control sets, consistent with antigen-driven responses.

For CDR1 and CDR2, the germline V gene (reference sequence) lists LGHDT and YNNKEL. Germline trimming: 1 base from V, 4 bases from J; junction bases outside gene matches: 15. Reading from cysteine to phenylalanine, the CDR3 counts 20 amino acids. The sequence is cut down to CDR3 DNA, 60 bases in frame from base 1. The sample's time point label, in plain terms: pre-sensitization, week 0. The sample's treatment or condition, from its label and the paper: therapeutic diphenylcyclopropenone sensitization with weekly scalp DPC. Blood at each patch-test visit was drawn before the patch test was applied. Eligible patients were aged 18 to 70, diagnosed with alopecia, deemed suitable for DPC therapy, and excluded if pregnant. Total RNA was extracted from unfractionated whole blood that had been collected in Tempus Blood RNA tubes. Preparation of the library involved RACE. Instrument on record: NextSeq 500. During library preparation, unique molecular identifiers were attached to individual cDNA molecules so that TCRs could be counted quantitatively and reproducibly. For every blood RNA sample, sequencing covered both the TCR alpha and TCR beta chains. Regarding the original processing steps: Samples had a median of approximately 93,000 TCRs, with a range from roughly 20,000 to 690,600. The Decombinator software suite was used to annotate V, J and CDR3 in the TCR reads. For PS versus PT1 abundance plots, all samples were subsampled to the same number of TCRs (28,000). Expanded TCRs were defined as absent before sensitization and observed at least eight times at the 2-week time point. TCRdb reworked the public reads: Q25 trimming with fastp, MiXCR clone assembly, productive beta chains retained. Rows merge per CDR3 protein into single entries with the most common DNA and genes. The V and J calls were determined by TCRdb, not by the authors. The sample records approximately 320,000 distinct CDR3 sequences, about 5% of which are singletons. Together, the top ten hold less than 9% of the sample.

The sample holds a few counts of this clonotype. Its specific antigen is unknown. No base qualities exist here, and no much larger clone lies one base off it. The sample was whole blood, taken in connection with sensitization to the hapten diphenylcyclopropenone (DPC). Recombination connected TRBV3-1 to TRBJ2-3, and TRBD2 matches 12 of the central bases. The sequence was collected from a young woman with alopecia areata. Some clones in this sample may be carry-over from other donors' samples. The nucleotides are TGTGCCAGCAGCCAAGTGACTAGCGGGGGTAAGCCGCCCTCTCCAGATACGCAGTATTTT. It codes for CASSQVTSGGKPPSPDTQYF.